This T cell receptor beta chain was recorded in a study of spatial heterogeneity in lung cancer. This clonotype was recorded many times. The antigen is not known. The time point is: sample taken at primary tumor resection. There were 65 or so donors, all of them untreated patients with early-stage non-small cell lung cancer. Whole RNA from tumor, nontumor lung or frozen PBMC was sequenced unsorted. On each TCR cDNA molecule, a unique molecular identifier was present. TCRdb re-called the 5' RACE reads through MiXCR, storing one row per CDR3 protein. The sample carries around 12,000 distinct CDR3 sequences, 6.6% recorded once. Regarding the study as a whole: Higher tumor mutation counts went along with higher counts of expanded intratumoral alpha and beta TCRs. The estimate shows that only roughly 7% of tumor T cells were covered for alpha and 12% to 15% for beta chains.

The CDR3 runs to 14 residues. Germline CDR1 is MNHEY and CDR2 is SVGEGT. Trimming removed 6 bases at V and 8 bases at J, with 19 bases between. This TCR derives from a female donor with early-stage non-small cell lung cancer. The gene calls are TRBV6-2 or TRBV6-3 and TRBJ1-2; weak D call: TRBD1 (5 bases). The sample was lung tumor tissue, taken at surgery. The CDR3 DNA reads as TGTGCCAGCAGGGGACCCTCCGTGGGAGAGGGCTACACCTTC. Its protein is CASRGPSVGEGYTF.